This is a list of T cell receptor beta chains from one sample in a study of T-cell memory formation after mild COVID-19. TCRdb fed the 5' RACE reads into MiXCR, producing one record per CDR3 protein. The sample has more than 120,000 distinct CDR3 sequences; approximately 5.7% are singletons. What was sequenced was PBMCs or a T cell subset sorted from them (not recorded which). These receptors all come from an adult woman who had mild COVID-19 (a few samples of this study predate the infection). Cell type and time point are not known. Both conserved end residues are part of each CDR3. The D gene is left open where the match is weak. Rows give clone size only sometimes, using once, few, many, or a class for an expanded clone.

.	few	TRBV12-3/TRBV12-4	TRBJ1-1	TGTGCCAGCAGATTGACAGACACTGAAGCTTTCTTT	CASRLTDTEAFF
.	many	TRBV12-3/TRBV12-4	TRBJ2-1	TGTGCCTCCCTGTCCTCGAGCTCCTACAATGAGCAGTTCTTC	CASLSSSSYNEQFF
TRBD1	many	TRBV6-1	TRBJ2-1	TGTGCCAGCAGTGAGACAGGGGGAAGTGTTGGGAATGAGCAGTTCTTC	CASSETGGSVGNEQFF
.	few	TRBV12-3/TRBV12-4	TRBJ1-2	TGTGCCAGCAGCATCGGGGGGTCGGGTTATGGCTACACCTTC	CASSIGGSGYGYTF
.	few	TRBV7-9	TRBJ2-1	TGTGCCAGCAGCTTAGGAAACCTATTTAATGAGCAGTTCTTC	CASSLGNLFNEQFF
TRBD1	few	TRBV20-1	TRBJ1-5	TGCAGTGCTAGAGATAAGTGGACAGGCCCACCCTATAGCAATCAGCCCCAGCATTTT	CSARDKWTGPPYSNQPQHF
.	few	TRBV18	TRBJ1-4	TGTGCCAGCTCACCACGGGGACCGGCTAATGAAAAACTGTTTTTT	CASSPRGPANEKLFF
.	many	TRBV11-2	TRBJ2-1	TGTGCCAGCAGCTCCCGGTTCGCAGGGAGGTACAATGAGCAGTTCTTC	CASSSRFAGRYNEQFF
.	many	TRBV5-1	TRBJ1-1	TGCGCCAGCAGTCAACTCTCCGGTTCCAACACTGAAGCTTTCTTT	CASSQLSGSNTEAFF
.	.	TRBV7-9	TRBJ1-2	TGTGCCAGCAGCCTCACAGGGCTAAGGGATGGCTACACCTTC	CASSLTGLRDGYTF